These 2 T cell receptor beta chains share one sample of origin, sequenced in a study of CD8+CD57+ T cells in acquired aplastic anemia (dated by TCRdb to between 2018 and 2020). TCRdb shows the sequencer as Illumina HiSeq 2000. TCR beta VDJ combination and CDR3 sequence profiling used genomic DNA as the template. TCRdb reran the public reads through fastp at Q25 and MiXCR, keeping productive beta chains. Each entry merges the rows of one CDR3 protein and shows their most common DNA and genes. A total of some 240,000 distinct CDR3 sequences appear in this sample, approximately 35% of them only once. The ten largest clones add up to 0.95% to 1.3% of the sample. Sequencing input: sorted CD4+, CD8+, or CD8+CD57+ T cells (not recorded which) from PBMCs. The source is a human donor in good health, serving as a control.

CDR3 in amino acids: CSANRDRRGRPQHF. The DNA for the CDR3 is TGCAGTGCAAACCGGGACAGGAGGGGAAGGCCCCAGCATTTT. The chain carries TRBV20-1 and TRBJ1-5, with 8 bases fitting TRBD1. V lost 6 bases, J lost 9 bases, and 13 bases stayed unmatched. There are 14 residues in the CDR3. CDR1 is DFQATT, CDR2 SNEGSKA, per germline (reference sequence).

The sample holds many counts of this clonotype. The gene calls are TRBV15 and TRBJ1-5; TRBD1 might be the D (6 bases). The CDR3 runs to 15 residues. V lost 2 bases and J lost 3, with 11 bases in between. The germline V gene has CDR1 LNHNV and CDR2 YYDKDF (reference sequence). The CDR3: CATSRQDRDNQPQHF. The CDR3 DNA reads as TGTGCCACCAGCAGACAGGACAGAGACAATCAGCCCCAGCATTTT.